This T cell receptor (beta chain) emerged from a study of control samples from healthy donors and cancer patients. TCRdb keeps only in-frame clones here, not all; method: immunoSEQ multiplex PCR. The sample shows 80,000 to 100,000 clones, around 90% of them seen only once. The germline gives CDR1 MNHEY, CDR2 SVGAGI. V was shortened by 7 bases and J by 3 bases, with 16 bases between the two germline ends. This CDR3 has 14 residues. The rearrangement uses TRBV6-5 and TRBJ2-7; D is unclear. This clonotype was sampled from a human donor in good health. The donor label of this sample is uncertain. Input material: blood. The CDR3 nucleotides read TGTGCCAGCACTCTGGGCCAAATCCTCTACGAGCAGTACTTC. Its protein product is CASTLGQILYEQYF.